What follows is one T cell receptor (beta chain) and its context. The antigen it binds to is not known. Base qualities are missing; no much larger clone stands one base away. The library came from the immunoSEQ multiplex PCR assay. TCRdb limited this immuneACCESS table to in-frame rearrangements with V and J called. A share of clones is missing; checked studies link under half to unresolved V genes, and the rest is unexplained. The sample table holds tens of thousands of clones, of which roughly 90% were seen once. Under 2.5% of the sample is held by the ten biggest clonotypes. From a lookup of the germline V gene, CDR1 and CDR2 are MGHRA and YSYEKL. V is cut by 3 bases and J by 4 bases, and the space between the germline ends is 19 bases. The CDR3 covers 17 residues, taking in both the cysteine and the phenylalanine. Of all the DNA, just the CDR3 is kept, 51 bases in frame from base 1. The data belong to a study of T cell changes during pregnancy in multiple sclerosis (dated by TCRdb to between 2018 and 2021). About the full investigation: Changes in the T cell repertoire over the course of pregnancy were examined in this study in women with multiple sclerosis.

In this chain, TRBV4-1 is recombined with TRBJ1-3, with a weak D call of TRBD1 (5 bases match). The sequence derives from a female donor with multiple sclerosis, enrolled in a pregnancy study. Sequenced here: peripheral blood, sampled in the first trimester of pregnancy. The CDR3 here reads CASSHPRNGATGNTIYF. The DNA sequence reads TGCGCCAGCAGCCACCCCCGGAATGGGGCCACAGGAAACACCATATATTTT.